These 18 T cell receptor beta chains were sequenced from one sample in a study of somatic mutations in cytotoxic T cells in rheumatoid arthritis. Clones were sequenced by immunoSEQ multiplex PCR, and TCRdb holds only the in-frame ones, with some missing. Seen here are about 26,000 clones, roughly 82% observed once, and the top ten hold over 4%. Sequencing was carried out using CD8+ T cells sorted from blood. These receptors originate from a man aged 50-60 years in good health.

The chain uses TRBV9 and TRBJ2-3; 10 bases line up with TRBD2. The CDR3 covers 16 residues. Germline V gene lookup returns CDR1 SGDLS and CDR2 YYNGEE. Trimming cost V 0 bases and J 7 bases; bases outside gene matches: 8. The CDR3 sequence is CASSVERSGRRHTQYF. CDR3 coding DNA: TGTGCCAGCAGCGTAGAGCGTAGCGGGAGGCGACATACGCAGTATTTT.

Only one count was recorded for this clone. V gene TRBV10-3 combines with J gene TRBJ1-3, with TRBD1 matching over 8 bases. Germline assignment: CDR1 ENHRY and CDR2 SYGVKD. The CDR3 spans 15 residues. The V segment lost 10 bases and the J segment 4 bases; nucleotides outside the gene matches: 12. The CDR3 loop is CATEGARGPGNTIYF. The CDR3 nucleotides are TGTGCCACCGAGGGGGCCAGGGGGCCAGGAAACACCATATATTTT.

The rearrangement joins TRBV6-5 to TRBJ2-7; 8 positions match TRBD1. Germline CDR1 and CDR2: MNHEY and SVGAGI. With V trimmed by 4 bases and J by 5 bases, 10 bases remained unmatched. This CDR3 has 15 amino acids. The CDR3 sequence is CASSFRPGQAHEQYF. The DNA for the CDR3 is TGTGCCAGCAGTTTCAGGCCGGGACAGGCCCACGAGCAGTACTTC.

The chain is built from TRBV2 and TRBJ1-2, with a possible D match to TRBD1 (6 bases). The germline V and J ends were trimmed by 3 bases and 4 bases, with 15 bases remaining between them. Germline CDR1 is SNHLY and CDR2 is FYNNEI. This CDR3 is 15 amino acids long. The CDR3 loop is CASSDYGGRGYGYTF. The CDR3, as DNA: TGTGCCAGCAGTGATTACGGGGGGCGAGGCTATGGCTACACCTTC.

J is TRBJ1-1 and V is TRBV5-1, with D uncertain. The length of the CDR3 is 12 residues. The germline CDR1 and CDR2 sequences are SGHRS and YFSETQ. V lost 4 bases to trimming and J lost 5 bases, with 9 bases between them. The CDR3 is CASSHSGTEAFF. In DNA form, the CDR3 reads TGCGCCAGCAGCCACTCCGGTACTGAAGCTTTCTTT.

The CDR3 spells CAWRYKGDRGPYLGANVLTF. CDR3 DNA: TGTGCCTGGAGATATAAGGGGGACAGGGGGCCGTATCTTGGGGCCAACGTCCTGACTTTC. The chain recombines TRBV30 with TRBJ2-6; 12 nucleotides line up with TRBD1. CDR1 is GTSNPN and CDR2 is SVGIG in the germline V gene (reference sequence). The CDR3 sequence is 20 residues long. The junction had 15 bases not matched to a gene; V was cut back by 3 bases and J by 3 bases.

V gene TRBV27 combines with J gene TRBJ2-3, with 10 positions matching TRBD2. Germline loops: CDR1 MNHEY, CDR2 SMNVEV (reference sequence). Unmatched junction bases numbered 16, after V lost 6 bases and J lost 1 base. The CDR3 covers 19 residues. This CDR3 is CASRLFLSTGTSGTDTQYF. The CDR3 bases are TGTGCCAGCAGGTTGTTCCTCTCAACCGGGACTAGCGGCACAGATACGCAGTATTTT.

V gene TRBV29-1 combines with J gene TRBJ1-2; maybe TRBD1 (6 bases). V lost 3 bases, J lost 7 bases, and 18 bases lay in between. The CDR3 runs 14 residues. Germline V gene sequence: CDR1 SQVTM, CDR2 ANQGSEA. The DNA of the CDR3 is TGCAGCGTTGATGTGGGATCGGGGGCGGCTGGCTACACCTTC. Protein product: CSVDVGSGAAGYTF.

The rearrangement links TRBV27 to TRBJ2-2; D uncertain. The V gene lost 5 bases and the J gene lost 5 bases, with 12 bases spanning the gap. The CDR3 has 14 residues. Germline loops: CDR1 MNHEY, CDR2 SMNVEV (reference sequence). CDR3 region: CASSLRDLTGELFF. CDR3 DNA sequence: TGTGCCAGCAGTCTGCGTGATTTGACCGGGGAGCTGTTTTTT.

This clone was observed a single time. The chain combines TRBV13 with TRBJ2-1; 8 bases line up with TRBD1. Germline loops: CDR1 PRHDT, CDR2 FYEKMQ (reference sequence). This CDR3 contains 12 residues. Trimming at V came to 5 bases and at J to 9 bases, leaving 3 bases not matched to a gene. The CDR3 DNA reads TGTGCCAGCAGCCCTGACAGGGGTGAGCAGTTCTTC. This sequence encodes CASSPDRGEQFF.

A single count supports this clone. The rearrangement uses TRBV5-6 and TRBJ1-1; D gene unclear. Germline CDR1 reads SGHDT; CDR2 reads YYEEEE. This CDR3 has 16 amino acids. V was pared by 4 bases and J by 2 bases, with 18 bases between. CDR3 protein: CASSPPLTRRNTEAFF. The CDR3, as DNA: TGTGCCAGCAGCCCACCCCTGACACGGAGAAACACTGAAGCTTTCTTT.

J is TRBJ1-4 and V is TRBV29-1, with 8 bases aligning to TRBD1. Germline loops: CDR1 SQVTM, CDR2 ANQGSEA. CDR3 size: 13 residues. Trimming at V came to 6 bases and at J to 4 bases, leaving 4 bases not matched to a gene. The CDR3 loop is CSVRTGINEKLFF. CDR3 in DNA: TGCAGCGTGAGGACAGGGATTAATGAAAAACTGTTTTTT.

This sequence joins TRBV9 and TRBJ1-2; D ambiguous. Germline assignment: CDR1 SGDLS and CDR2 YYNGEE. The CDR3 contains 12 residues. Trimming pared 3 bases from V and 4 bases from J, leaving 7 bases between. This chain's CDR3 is CASSASSYGYTF. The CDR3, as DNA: TGTGCCAGCAGCGCGTCCTCCTATGGCTACACCTTC.

Here the CDR3 reads CASSLSDRGTYEQYF. The CDR3 nucleotides are TGTGCCAGCAGTTTATCGGACAGGGGAACCTACGAGCAGTACTTC. The V call is TRBV27, the J call TRBJ2-7, with 9 bases lining up with TRBD1. Germline CDR1 and CDR2: MNHEY and SMNVEV (reference sequence). Unmatched junction bases numbered 2, after V lost 0 bases and J lost 2 bases. This CDR3 comprises 15 residues.

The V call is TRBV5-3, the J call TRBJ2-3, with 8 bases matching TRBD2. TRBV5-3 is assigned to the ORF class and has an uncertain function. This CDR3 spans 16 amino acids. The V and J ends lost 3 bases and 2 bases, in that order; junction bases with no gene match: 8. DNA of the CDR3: TGTGCCAGAAGCTCTGGACTAGCTAGAAACACAGATACGCAGTATTTT. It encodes CARSSGLARNTDTQYF.

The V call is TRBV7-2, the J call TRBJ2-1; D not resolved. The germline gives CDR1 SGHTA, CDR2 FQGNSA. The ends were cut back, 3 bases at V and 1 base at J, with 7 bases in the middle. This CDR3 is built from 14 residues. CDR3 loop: CASSFVGSYNEQFF. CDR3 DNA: TGTGCCAGCAGCTTTGTCGGTTCCTACAATGAGCAGTTCTTC.

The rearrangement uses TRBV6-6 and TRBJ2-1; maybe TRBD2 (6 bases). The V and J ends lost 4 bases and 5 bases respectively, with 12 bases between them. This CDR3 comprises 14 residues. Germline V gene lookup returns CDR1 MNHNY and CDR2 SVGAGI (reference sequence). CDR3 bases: TGTGCCAGCAGTTCCTTGGACTACGACAATGAGCAGTTCTTC. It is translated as CASSSLDYDNEQFF.

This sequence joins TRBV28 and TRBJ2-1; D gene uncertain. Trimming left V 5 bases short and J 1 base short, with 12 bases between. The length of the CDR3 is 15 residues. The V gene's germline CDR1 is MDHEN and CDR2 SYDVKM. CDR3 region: CASSTSRGSYNEQFF. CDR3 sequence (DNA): TGTGCCAGCAGTACCTCGAGAGGTTCCTACAATGAGCAGTTCTTC.